The 9 T cell receptor beta chains below were found in one sample sequenced in a study of post-analysis software for immune sequencing data. Study-level results: TRBV5-6, TRBV5-1 and TRBV20-1 were among roughly 5 TRBV segments more frequent in patients than controls.

No antigen is known for these receptors. TCR beta libraries were prepared from cDNA with unique molecular identifiers. Via MiXCR, TCRdb re-called the PCR reads, giving one row per CDR3 protein. This repertoire shows about half a million distinct CDR3 sequences, around a third found once; its top ten account for around 6.1%. What was sequenced was blood. The receptors were sampled from a girl younger than 18 with multiple sclerosis.

Note on this clonotype: A much larger clone sits a single nucleotide away, making a read error possible. This chain connects TRBV10-3 to TRBJ2-7; a possible D gene is TRBD2 (6 bases). The J call may be mistaken, given a closer DNA end match to TRBJ2-5. This CDR3 has 13 amino acids. Germline values: CDR1 ENHRY, CDR2 SYGVKD. CDR3 bases: TGTGCCATCAGTGGGGACGGAGGGGAGACCCAGTACTTC. It encodes CAISGDGGETQYF.

The chain combines TRBV20-1 with TRBJ2-1, with 9 bases fitting TRBD1. This CDR3 is built from 11 residues. V lost 6 bases, J lost 9 bases, and 3 bases stayed unmatched. CDR1 is DFQATT and CDR2 is SNEGSKA in the germline V gene (reference sequence). Here the CDR3 reads CSARDRAEQFF. The CDR3 DNA is TGCAGTGCCAGGGACAGGGCTGAGCAGTTCTTC.

With respect to this clonotype: A read error may explain this, as a much larger clone is one base away. The chain uses TRBV7-9 and TRBJ2-1; no reliable D call. The DNA end is a closer match to TRBJ2-7, so the J assignment may be wrong. The CDR3 consists of 11 residues. CDR1 and CDR2 (germline): SEHNR, FQNEAQ (reference sequence). The CDR3 nucleotides read TGTGCCAGCAGGGATTACAATGAGCAGTACTTC. Protein: CASRDYNEQYF.

This clonotype was observed a handful of times. This rearrangement joins TRBV4-1 to TRBJ2-7; D tentatively reads TRBD1 or TRBD2 (5 bases each). Germline values: CDR1 MGHRA, CDR2 YSYEKL. V lost 1 base and J lost 2, with 12 bases in between. This CDR3 region has 15 residues. Written as DNA, the CDR3 is TGCGCCAGCAGCCAAGGTCCCGGGGCGACCTACGAGCAGTACTTC. Its translation: CASSQGPGATYEQYF.

Only a few counts were recorded for this clonotype. This chain connects TRBV7-9 to TRBJ2-1, with 7 bases aligning to TRBD1. The CDR3 runs 17 residues. Germline CDR1 and CDR2: SEHNR and FQNEAQ (reference sequence). Trimming cost V 4 bases and J 4 bases; bases outside gene matches: 13. CDR3 in DNA: TGTGCCAGCAGCTCATCGGACGGGACAGCTTCGTACAATGAGCAGTTCTTC. Translating gives CASSSSDGTASYNEQFF.

Concerning this clonotype itself: The junction differs from germline at one of its ends, possibly a read error. The chain has TRBV9 and TRBJ1-2; 9 positions agree with TRBD1. There are 14 residues in the CDR3. The germline V gene has CDR1 SGDLS and CDR2 YYNGEE. This CDR3 is CVSSVTGGLYGYTF. Written as DNA, the CDR3 is TGTGTCAGCAGCGTGACAGGGGGTCTCTATGGCTACACCTTC.

The chain carries TRBV29-1 and TRBJ1-1; D is unresolved. This CDR3 is 13 amino acids long. CDR1 and CDR2 from the germline V gene are SQVTM and ANQGSEA. Trimming removed 0 bases from V and 1 base from J, with 6 bases in between. CDR3 in amino acids: CSVEEARNTEAFF. The DNA for the CDR3 is TGCAGCGTTGAAGAGGCCAGGAACACTGAAGCTTTCTTT. Drawing the rest from reference TRBV29-1 and TRBJ1-1, the complete variable domain is SAVISQKPSRDICQRGTSLTIQCQVDSQVTMMFWYRQQPGQSLTLIATANQGSEATYESGFVIDKFPISRPNLTFSTLTVSNMSPEDSSIYLCSVEEARNTEAFFGQGTRLTVV.

The chain joins TRBV20-1 to TRBJ1-5; D unclear. Deletions cut 0 bases from V and 4 bases from J, with 13 bases between. Germline CDR1 DFQATT, CDR2 SNEGSKA (reference sequence). The CDR3 covers 15 residues. The CDR3 nucleotides read TGCAGTGCTAGAGAGCCCAGGACGGTAAATCAGCCCCAGCATTTT. Translation: CSAREPRTVNQPQHF.

The chain has TRBV29-1 and TRBJ1-2; unclear D gene. This CDR3 contains 11 residues. V lost 6 bases, J lost 8 bases, and 13 bases lay in between. Germline V gene sequence: CDR1 SQVTM, CDR2 ANQGSEA. The CDR3 DNA reads as TGCAGCGTGGGCTCGCCCGACGGCTACACCTTC. Translated, it gives CSVGSPDGYTF.